The entry that follows covers one T cell receptor (beta chain) sequence. As yet, its antigen is unknown. These data originate in a study of response to subunit inactivated influenza vaccine. Study results and caveats: With each seasonal influenza vaccination, the authors suggested, few new T cells are recruited.

V shed 5 bases and J shed 5 bases, with 10 bases lying between them. The germline V gene has CDR1 MNHEY and CDR2 SMNVEV (reference sequence). This CDR3 is 13 amino acids long. TCRdb re-analysed the RT-PCR reads in MiXCR, keeping a single row per CDR3 protein. There are roughly 670,000 distinct CDR3 sequences in the sample; 13% to 15% occur only once, and 6% to 9.5% lies in the top ten. This chain connects TRBV27 to TRBJ1-5, with D uncertain. The clonotype originates from a middle-aged man who received an inactivated influenza vaccine. The sequences come from PBMCs from blood, collected less than 15 days before vaccination. This chain's CDR3 is CASSLNYDQPQHF. The CDR3 DNA sequence: TGTGCCAGCAGTCTGAATTACGATCAGCCCCAGCATTTT.